The 8 T cell receptor beta chains in this list originate from one sample, sequenced in a study of CD8+CD57+ T cells in acquired aplastic anemia. Genomic DNA constituted the template upon which TCR beta VDJ and CDR3 profiling was performed. MiXCR, run by TCRdb on the reads, gives a single entry per CDR3 protein. The sample lists some 120,000 distinct CDR3 sequences; around 46% were seen once. The sequenced sample consisted of sorted CD4+, CD8+, or CD8+CD57+ T cells (not recorded which) from PBMCs. Source of these receptors: a human donor in good health, serving as a control.

Many counts were recorded for this clonotype. The rearrangement uses TRBV12-3 or TRBV12-4 and TRBJ2-7; TRBD2 agrees at 9 bases. The V and J ends lost 6 bases and 3 bases, in that order; junction bases with no gene match: 6. This CDR3 spans 14 amino acids. The DNA for the CDR3 is TGTGCCAGCAGGGCCGGGACTAGCCTCTACGAGCAGTACTTC. It translates to CASRAGTSLYEQYF.

This clonotype was picked up many times. This sequence joins TRBV27 and TRBJ2-1; TRBD1 agrees at 12 bases. J gave up 6 bases and V 2 bases, and 2 bases lay outside the gene matches. The CDR3 totals 15 residues. Germline CDR1 is MNHEY and CDR2 is SMNVEV (reference sequence). DNA of the CDR3: TGTGCCAGCAGTTTACCGGGACAGGGGGCCAATGAGCAGTTCTTC. Encoded protein: CASSLPGQGANEQFF.

The genes are TRBV2 and TRBJ1-5; 8 bases fit TRBD1. This CDR3 is 15 amino acids long. J lost 4 bases, V lost 10 bases, and 12 bases had no gene match. In germline, CDR1 is SNHLY, CDR2 FYNNEI. This CDR3 reads CATSRAGTGNQPQHF. CDR3 nucleotides: TGTGCCACCAGCAGAGCCGGGACAGGAAATCAGCCCCAGCATTTT.

The genes are TRBV15 and TRBJ1-5; D unresolved. In germline, CDR1 is LNHNV, CDR2 YYDKDF (reference sequence). The CDR3 length is 12 residues. V was clipped by 3 bases and J by 5 bases, with 5 bases between them. Here the CDR3 reads CATSSGDQPQHF. The CDR3 nucleotides read TGTGCCACCAGCAGCGGGGATCAGCCCCAGCATTTT.

The V call is TRBV19, the J call TRBJ2-5, with D possibly TRBD2 on 7 matching bases. Trimming cost V 11 bases and J 5 bases, with 21 bases left between them. The CDR3 has 14 residues. Germline-derived CDR1 and CDR2 are LNHDA and SQIVND (reference sequence). The CDR3 region is CARTRGGGRETQYF. Written as DNA, the CDR3 is TGTGCCCGAACCAGAGGGGGGGGCCGTGAGACCCAGTACTTC.

For this clonotype: The junction shows a germline mismatch at one end, possibly a read error. The chain has TRBV2 and TRBJ1-1; 7 nucleotides match TRBD1. The CDR3 totals 15 residues. Germline lookup yields CDR1 SNHLY and CDR2 FYNNEI. CDR3 region: CASSEGQGPNTGAFF. The CDR3 nucleotides read TGTGCCAGCAGTGAAGGACAGGGACCGAACACTGGAGCTTTCTTT.

This clonotype was seen a single time. This chain connects TRBV19 to TRBJ2-5; 7 positions agree with TRBD1. J lost 4 bases, V lost 7 bases, and 9 bases had no gene match. CDR3 size: 14 residues. In germline, CDR1 is LNHDA, CDR2 SQIVND (reference sequence). As DNA, the CDR3 is TGTGCCAGTAATTTAAGGGACAGCGGAGAGACCCAGTACTTC. Translating gives CASNLRDSGETQYF.

The chain has TRBV30 and TRBJ1-5, with D unresolved. There are 13 residues in the CDR3. Trimming shortened V by 1 base and J by 1 base, and 5 bases separated the two germline ends. Germline V gene data show CDR1 as GTSNPN and CDR2 as SVGIG (reference sequence). The CDR3, as DNA: TGTGCCTGGAGTGAAGACAGCAATCAGCCCCAGCATTTT. It is translated as CAWSEDSNQPQHF.